Listed here is a single TCR beta chain. Its antigen remains unidentified. The sample originates from a study of T cells in Graves' hyperthyroidism and ophthalmopathy. Amplified regions were TCR beta CDR3 sequences from RNA transcripts. HTBI primers were the set used in a first-round RT-PCR of the TCR CDR3. TCRdb reanalysed the multiplex PCR reads using MiXCR and keeps one entry per CDR3 protein. This repertoire shows approximately 520,000 distinct CDR3 sequences, around 20% found once; its top ten account for more than 20%. Study-wide findings and caveats: Peripheral blood also featured most of the thyroid clonotypes expanded above 0.001.

Each patient was aged 18 to 65 and had newly diagnosed hyperthyroidism of under 2 months' duration. Isolation of PBMCs was performed on around 9.8 ml fresh peripheral blood. The V gene's germline CDR1 is SGHRS and CDR2 YFSETQ. V gave up 5 bases and J gave up 2 bases, with 14 bases separating them. The CDR3 contains 14 residues. This clonotype was obtained from a man between 18 and 35 years old with Graves' hyperthyroidism. The sample taken for sequencing was blood. The chain carries TRBV5-1 and TRBJ2-7, with D perhaps TRBD1 or TRBD2 (5 bases each). CDR3 loop: CASRHNRDAYEQYF. The CDR3 nucleotides are TGCGCCAGCAGGCATAACCGGGACGCCTACGAGCAGTACTTC.